This T cell receptor beta chain was identified in a study of cytomegalovirus exposure and HLA in healthy donors (dated by TCRdb to 2016 to 2017). General notes on the study: An earlier analysis of some 600 of the donors reported approximately 300 Gb of sequence data and 100 million to 120 million unique TCR beta sequences obtained from about 179 million T cells. Roughly 300 gigabases of sequencing data and about 92 million unique TCR sequences made up an early release that covered several hundred HLA-typed donors. The genetic ancestry cluster associated with self-reported Caucasian donors included 81% of the roughly 400 genotyped donors. The study aimed to test whether cataloging public T cell receptors could reveal signatures of past pathogen exposure. The T cell repertoires of several hundred subjects were profiled by immunosequencing and related to cytomegalovirus serostatus. Besides the first cohort of around 700 subjects, a separate validation cohort made up of over 100 different subjects was used. High-throughput TCR immunosequencing, statistical association of individual TCRs with disease status, and machine learning were combined to predict cytomegalovirus infection status. A later analysis re-analyzed previously published TCR beta repertoires from 666 donors and added high-resolution HLA genotyping to study TCR occurrence patterns. The later analysis used no new phenotypic data to find candidate immune exposures, relying instead on TCR beta sequences and their occurrence across donors. An earlier analysis of 500 to 750 of the donors applied high-throughput TCR beta sequencing to assess whether each TCR beta V gene segment acted as functional or pseudogenic. Donor age, sex, ethnicity and CMV serostatus were compiled alongside the repertoire data. In a later genetic analysis, genome-wide SNP genotypes for about three fifths of the 666 donors were used, and that subset was treated as a discovery cohort. All discovery cohort repertoires had been generated on a single sequencing platform. Both class I and class II loci were covered by HLA typing, at four-digit resolution. Typing coverage differed by locus: A, B, C, DRB1 and DQB1 were typed in roughly 620-630 donors, DQA1 in about 550, DPA1 in 600 to 610, and DPB1 in 472. Because of strong linkage in the cohort, five DR-DQ haplotypes were treated as single units for association and clustering. Among around 400 genotyped donors of the cohort, an average of around 240,000 unique TCR beta nucleotide sequences were sequenced per donor, roughly 18% of them non-productive.

In total, about 650 healthy bone marrow donors made up the cohort. At the time of sampling, every cohort member was nominally healthy, though immune exposures that went unrecorded were likely present. The donor tested CMV seronegative, placing the donor among the 300 to 450 seronegative members of the cohort. A peripheral blood sample was collected from each donor, and TCR beta sequencing was performed on peripheral blood mononuclear cells. The Qiagen DNeasy Blood Extraction Kit was used to extract genomic DNA from the blood cell samples. Paper-wide results and their limitations: A later analysis found that TCR association rates varied across HLA loci, with DRB1 alleles showing the most associated TCRs and HLA-C alleles the fewest. A later analysis found that HLA-associated TCR beta chains were more clonally expanded and had lower generation probabilities than equally common non-associated chains. A further reported finding was that TCR beta sequences accurately predicted the HLA-A and HLA-B alleles for most subjects in the first cohort. A later genetic analysis associated a missense DCLRE1C variant with V-gene and J-gene trimming of TCR beta chains, and an independent cohort replicated the association. When HLA alleles, especially DR and DQ, strongly co-occurred, TCR associations were difficult to assign to individual alleles. A few of the identified cytomegalovirus-associated TCR beta chains were confirmed in vitro to be specific for cytomegalovirus antigens. The study gave a list of about 170 TCR beta chains associated with cytomegalovirus. Roughly uniform sequencing depth across donors was assumed in presence/absence analyses, although this assumption may not hold. Correlated functional status among segregating V segments might reflect linkage disequilibrium, but an unknown experimental factor could not be ruled out. In both the original and validation cohorts, the classifier was reported to diagnose cytomegalovirus status with high specificity and sensitivity. In a later genetic analysis, fewer N-insertions in productive TCRs were reported among donors in an Asian-associated ancestry cluster than the roughly 710-donor mean. A group of highly shared sequence variants was considered likely to be a technical artifact of the sequencing pipeline. For the cohort, immune exposure information was limited to CMV serostatus. At a false discovery rate of 0.05, a later analysis linked some 17,000 TCR beta sequences to specific HLA alleles. According to a later analysis, most CMV-associated TCR beta chains appeared to be HLA-restricted, and the HLA associations seemed to be driven largely by CMV exposure. According to a later analysis, parvovirus B19, influenza, CMV and Epstein-Barr virus appeared linked to several top co-occurrence clusters. The 87-base-pair reads could not distinguish some IMGT-functional V segments, including TRBV6-2 and TRBV6-3, so those segments were excluded. The authors suggested that the approach could potentially be extended to other disease states and immunological phenotypes. Only TCR beta chains were sequenced in this cohort, and the absence of alpha or paired-chain data limited detectable features. Around 16 rarely observed V segments, including chromosome 9 orphons, were excluded from the earlier analysis of approximately 600 of the donors because counts were too low. While some public TCRs were present in many individuals, most TCR sequences turned up only very rarely across donors. Because HLA typing was missing for some donors at each locus, association tests included only the typed subset. An earlier analysis of some 560 of the donors showed that most TCR beta V segments appeared in productive rearrangements either about 87% or about 30% of the time, which broadly matched IMGT annotations.

A word on this clone: Its recognized antigen is unknown. Qualities for individual bases were not recorded, and no much larger clone is one base off.

The library was made by the immunoSEQ multiplex PCR assay. A mixture of 60 forward primers for TCR Vbeta segments and 13 reverse primers for TCR Jbeta segments was used in the multiplex PCR. Amplification of the CDR3 region of rearranged TCR beta genes was performed with a multiplex PCR assay on genomic DNA. The Illumina HiSeq System was used to sequence the amplified TCR beta libraries as 87-base-pair reads. The original methods were these. In a later analysis, roughly 80 million unique TCR beta chains were counted across the approximately 640 repertoires, and approximately 11 million of these chains were shared by at least two donors. To remove PCR and sequencing errors, raw reads were error-corrected and collapsed into unique sequences using a nearest-neighbor algorithm that merged closely related sequences. CDR3 sequences were aligned to IMGT reference sequences to assign V, D and J gene segments. For a sequence to be retained, a match of at least six nucleotides was required to both a V gene segment and a J gene segment. Rearrangements were called productive when the CDR3 lacked stop codons and stayed in frame with V and J; all others were non-productive. CDR3 was defined by IMGT convention, running from the second conserved V-encoded cysteine to the conserved J-encoded phenylalanine. Sequences without an unambiguous match to a single V gene segment were excluded from the earlier analysis of 587 of the donors. In an earlier analysis of 450 to 750 of the donors, a V segment was called functional when productive rearrangements were above 56.7%, and segregating when the standard deviation between donors exceeded 5%. A statistical classification framework was developed to diagnose cytomegalovirus status using the catalog of TCR beta chain sequences. A later analysis assigned V and J genes by comparing TCR nucleotide sequences with IMGT/GENE-DB human TR gene sequences. The TCRdist pipeline was used in a later analysis to assign CDR3 sequences and most-parsimonious VDJ recombination scenarios. In a later analysis, each TCR beta chain was defined by its CDR3 amino acid sequence together with its V-gene family, and reads lacking a unique V-gene family were excluded. A later analysis removed 592 highly shared, low-generation-probability nucleotide sequences to deal with suspected cross-contamination and a sequencing artifact. A later analysis calculated a clonal expansion index for each public chain from normalized within-repertoire ranks of inferred template counts. In a later analysis, generation probabilities were computed with a VDJ recombination model fitted to out-of-frame rearrangements, and the resulting probabilities were checked against IGoR. Hypergeometric tests were used in a later analysis to score TCR-TCR, TCR-HLA and TCR-CMV co-occurrence, with a repertoire-size bias correction applied to the TCR pairs. A later analysis estimated false discovery rates by permuting HLA or CMV assignments 20 times. In a later analysis, co-occurring TCRs were grouped using DBSCAN, and TCRdist sequence similarity was added for clustering within HLA-allele-positive subsets. For co-occurrence clustering, repertoires with fewer than 30,000 or more than 120,000 public chains were excluded, along with several repertoires with anomalous nucleotide sharing. Drawn from immuneACCESS, this table holds only the in-frame rearrangements with V and J called that TCRdb kept. Clones are partly lost; checked studies trace under half to an unresolved V gene and leave the rest unexplained. Clone size and V and J calls were adopted from that table, with D and trimming inferred from the DNA. The sample includes under 150,000 clones, with more than 65% observed a single time. Less than 3% of the sample comes from the top ten.

CDR1 and CDR2 were assigned from the germline V gene (reference sequence) as LNHDA and SQIVND. V is trimmed back by 6 bases and J by 3 bases, and the junction contains 12 bases that no gene match accounts for. The CDR3 runs 16 residues from the cysteine to the phenylalanine. The entry retains the CDR3 DNA only, 48 bases that are in frame from base 1. The receptor was derived from a man aged 45-65 years in good health and CMV-seronegative. The chain uses TRBV19 and TRBJ2-5; TRBD2 aligns with 8 central bases. The sample consisted of PBMCs. The CDR3 is CASRGRRGGSEETQYF. Read as DNA, the sequence is TGTGCCAGTAGGGGGAGACGGGGGGGCTCAGAAGAGACCCAGTACTTC.